The following is a TCR beta chain sequence with its context. Its antigen is as yet unknown. The data are from a study of graft-versus-host responses after intestinal transplantation. Background on the study: Recipients got multivisceral, liver-intestinal, or isolated intestinal transplants. Tacrolimus plus steroids were given to all recipients for two to three years, preceded by anti-thymocyte globulin induction. Regarding the study as a whole: GvH clones appeared in recipient marrow, some first in ileum or blood. High graft-versus-host to host-versus-graft clonal ratios were found in allografts of patients who had graft-donor T cell macrochimerism.

Clones were read by immunoSEQ multiplex PCR, and TCRdb kept only the in-frame ones, dropping some. The sample records 84,000 or so clones, about four fifths being singletons. V was trimmed by 5 bases and J by 6 bases, leaving 20 bases between them. The germline V gene encodes CDR1 SGHVS and CDR2 FQNEAQ. The CDR3 has 16 amino acids. The sample here was unstimulated CD4+ T cells sorted from spleen or lymph node cells, taken before intestinal transplant. This sequence was found in a human donor who received an intestinal transplant. The genes are TRBV7-8 and TRBJ2-1; weak D call: TRBD2 (5 bases). CDR3 loop: CASSHSGGSAGNEQFF. The CDR3 bases are TGTGCCAGCAGCCATTCCGGTGGCTCGGCGGGCAATGAGCAGTTCTTC.